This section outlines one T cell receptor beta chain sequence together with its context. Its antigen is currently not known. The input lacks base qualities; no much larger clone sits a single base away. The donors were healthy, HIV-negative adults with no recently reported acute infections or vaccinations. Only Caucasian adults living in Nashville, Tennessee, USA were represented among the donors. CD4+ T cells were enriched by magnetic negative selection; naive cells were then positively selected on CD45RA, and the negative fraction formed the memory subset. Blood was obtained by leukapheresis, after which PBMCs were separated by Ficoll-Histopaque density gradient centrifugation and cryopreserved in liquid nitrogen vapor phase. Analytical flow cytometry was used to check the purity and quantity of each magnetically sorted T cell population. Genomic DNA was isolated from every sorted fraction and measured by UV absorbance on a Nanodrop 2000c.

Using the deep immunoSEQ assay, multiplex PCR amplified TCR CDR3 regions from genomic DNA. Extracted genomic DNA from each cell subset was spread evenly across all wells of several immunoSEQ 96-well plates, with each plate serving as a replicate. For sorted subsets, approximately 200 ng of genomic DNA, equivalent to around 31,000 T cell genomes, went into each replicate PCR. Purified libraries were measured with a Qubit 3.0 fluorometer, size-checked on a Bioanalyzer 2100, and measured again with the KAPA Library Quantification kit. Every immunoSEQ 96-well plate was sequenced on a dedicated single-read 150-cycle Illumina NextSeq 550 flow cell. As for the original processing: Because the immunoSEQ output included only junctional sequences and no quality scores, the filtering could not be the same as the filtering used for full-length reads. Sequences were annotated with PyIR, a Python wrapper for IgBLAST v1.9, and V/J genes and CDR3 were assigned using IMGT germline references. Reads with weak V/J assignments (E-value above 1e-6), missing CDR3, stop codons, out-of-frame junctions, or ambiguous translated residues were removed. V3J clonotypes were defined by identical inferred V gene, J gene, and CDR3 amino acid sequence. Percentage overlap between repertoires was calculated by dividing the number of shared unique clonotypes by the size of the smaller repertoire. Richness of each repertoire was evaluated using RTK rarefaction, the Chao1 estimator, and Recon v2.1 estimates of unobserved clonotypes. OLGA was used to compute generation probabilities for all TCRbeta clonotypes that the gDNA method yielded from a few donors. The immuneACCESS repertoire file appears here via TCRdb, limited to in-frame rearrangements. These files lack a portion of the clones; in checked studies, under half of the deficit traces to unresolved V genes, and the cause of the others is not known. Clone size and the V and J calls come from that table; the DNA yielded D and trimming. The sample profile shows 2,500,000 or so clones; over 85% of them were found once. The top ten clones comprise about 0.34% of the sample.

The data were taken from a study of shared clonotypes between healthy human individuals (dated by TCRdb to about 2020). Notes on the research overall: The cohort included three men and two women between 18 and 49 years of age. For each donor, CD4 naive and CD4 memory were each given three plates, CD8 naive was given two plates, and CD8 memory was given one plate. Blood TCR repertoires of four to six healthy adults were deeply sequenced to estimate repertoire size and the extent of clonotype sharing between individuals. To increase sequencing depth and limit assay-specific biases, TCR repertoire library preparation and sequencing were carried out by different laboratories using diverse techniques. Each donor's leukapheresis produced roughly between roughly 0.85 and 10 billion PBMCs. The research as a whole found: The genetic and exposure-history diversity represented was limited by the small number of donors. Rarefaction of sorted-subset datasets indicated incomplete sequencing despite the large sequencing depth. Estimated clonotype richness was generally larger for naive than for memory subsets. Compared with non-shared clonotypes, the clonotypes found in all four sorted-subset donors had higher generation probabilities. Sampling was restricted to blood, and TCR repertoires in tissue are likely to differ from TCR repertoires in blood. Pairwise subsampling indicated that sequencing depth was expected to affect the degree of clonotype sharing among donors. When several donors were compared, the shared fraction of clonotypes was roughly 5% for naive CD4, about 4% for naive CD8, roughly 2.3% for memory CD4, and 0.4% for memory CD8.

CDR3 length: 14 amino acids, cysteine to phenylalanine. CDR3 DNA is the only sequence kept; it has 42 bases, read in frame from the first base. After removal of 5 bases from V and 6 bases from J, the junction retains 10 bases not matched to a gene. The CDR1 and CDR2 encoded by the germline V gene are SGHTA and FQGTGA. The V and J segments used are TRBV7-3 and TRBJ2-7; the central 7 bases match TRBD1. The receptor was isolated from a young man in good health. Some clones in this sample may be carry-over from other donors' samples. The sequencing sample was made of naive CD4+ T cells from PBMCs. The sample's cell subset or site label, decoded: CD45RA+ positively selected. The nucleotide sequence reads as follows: TGTGCCAGCAGCACGCTACAGGGGCAGGCCGAGCAGTACTTC. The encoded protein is CASSTLQGQAEQYF.